This TCR beta chain was observed in a study of human T cells and chemical hapten exposure. The CDR3 spans 18 residues. Germline V gene sequence: CDR1 MDHEN, CDR2 SYDVKM. V lost 3 bases, J lost 9 bases, and 19 bases stayed unmatched. TCRdb itself ran the RACE reads through MiXCR, one entry per CDR3 protein. The sample has around 180,000 distinct CDR3 sequences, approximately 29% seen once; the top ten hold less than 3.5%. Time point given: pre-sensitization, week 0. Treatment noted: therapeutic diphenylcyclopropenone sensitization with weekly scalp DPC. Someone pulled total RNA out of unfractionated whole blood.

This sequence joins TRBV28 and TRBJ2-1; 8 nucleotides match TRBD2. The receptor comes from a young woman with alopecia areata. Some clones in this sample may be carry-over from other donors' samples. The sequencing used whole blood, collected in connection with sensitization to the hapten diphenylcyclopropenone (DPC). The CDR3 protein is CASSFALRASGWAGEQFF. The CDR3, as DNA: TGTGCCAGCAGTTTTGCCCTCAGGGCTAGCGGGTGGGCAGGTGAGCAGTTCTTC.